This entry lists 11 T cell receptor beta chains sequenced from one sample in a study of shared clonotypes between healthy human individuals. Profiled with immunoSEQ multiplex PCR; TCRdb holds only in-frame clones, not every one. The sample records 2,500,000 or so clones, around 90% being singletons. Sequenced input: naive CD4+ T cells from PBMCs. Subset of the sample: CD45RA+ positively selected. The receptors were sampled from a man between 18 and 29 years old in good health. Some clones in this sample may be carry-over from other donors' samples.

A remark on this clone: This CDR3 is also generated by other DNA sequences in the sample. The rearrangement links TRBV5-1 to TRBJ2-7; 8 bases align to TRBD2. V trimming: 0 bases; J trimming: 2 bases; junction bases outside the gene matches: 4. Germline CDR1 is SGHRS and CDR2 is YFSETQ. The CDR3 spans 15 residues. Here the CDR3 DNA reads TGCGCCAGCAGCTTGGTGGTAGCGGGAACCTACGAGCAGTACTTC. This encodes CASSLVVAGTYEQYF.

This rearrangement joins TRBV11-2 to TRBJ2-1; tentative D call: TRBD1 (5 bases). V was clipped by 1 base and J by 6 bases, with 16 bases between them. The CDR3 runs 16 residues. Germline values: CDR1 SGHAT, CDR2 FQNNGV. CDR3 loop: CASSLVRGYTLNEQFF. CDR3 in DNA: TGTGCCAGCAGCTTAGTTAGGGGATATACGCTCAATGAGCAGTTCTTC.

The J gene is TRBJ1-1, the V gene TRBV19, with D possibly matching TRBD1 (6 bases). Germline assignment: CDR1 LNHDA and CDR2 SQIVND (reference sequence). The V end lost 1 base, the J end lost 1 base, and 13 bases lay between the germline ends. The CDR3 totals 16 residues. CDR3 sequence (DNA): TGTGCCAGTAGTATAGGCCCAGGGACAAGGAACACTGAAGCTTTCTTT. It encodes CASSIGPGTRNTEAFF.

The J gene is TRBJ2-1, the V gene TRBV5-4; 10 bases line up with TRBD2. Germline CDR1 SGHNT, CDR2 YYREEE (reference sequence). V was clipped by 4 bases and J by 6 bases; unmatched bases: 13. The CDR3 sequence is 17 residues long. CDR3 coding DNA: TGTGCCAGCAGCCCACCCCCCCTAGCGGGAGCTCGCAATGAGCAGTTCTTC. It is translated as CASSPPPLAGARNEQFF.

Of note for this clone: Other DNA sequences in this specimen translate into the identical CDR3. The CDR3 sequence: CASSWDRGREQYF. The CDR3 bases are TGCGCCAGCAGCTGGGACAGGGGGCGGGAGCAGTACTTC. This chain joins TRBV5-1 and TRBJ2-7; 12 positions match TRBD1. Trimming at V came to 3 bases and at J to 7 bases, leaving 2 bases not matched to a gene. The CDR3 has 13 residues. Germline loops: CDR1 SGHRS, CDR2 YFSETQ.

The CDR3 coding sequence is TGTGCCAGCAGCCAAATAGCGAGCTCCTACGAGCAGTACTTC. Translating gives CASSQIASSYEQYF. The rearrangement joins TRBV9 to TRBJ2-7; the D gene is possibly TRBD2 (5 bases). Germline CDR1 is SGDLS and CDR2 is YYNGEE. This CDR3 has 14 residues. Trimming removed 4 bases at V and 0 bases at J, with 11 bases between.

The table lists this clone with a count of one. The chain is built from TRBV7-9 and TRBJ2-7; D is undetermined. The CDR3 is made up of 15 amino acids. Trimming took off 2 bases at V and 1 base at J, with 12 bases between the two ends. Germline V gene data show CDR1 as SEHNR and CDR2 as FQNEAQ (reference sequence). CDR3 DNA: TGTGCCAGCAGCTTATTTGCAGCGCCGTCCTACGAGCAGTACTTC. The encoded protein is CASSLFAAPSYEQYF.

The V call is TRBV5-1, the J call TRBJ2-7; no clear D. This CDR3 is 11 amino acids long. V lost 4 bases to trimming and J lost 3 bases, with 5 bases between them. The germline V gene has CDR1 SGHRS and CDR2 YFSETQ. The CDR3 is CASSNFYEQYF. The CDR3 region has the DNA TGCGCCAGCAGCAACTTCTACGAGCAGTACTTC.

For this clone: In the same sample, other DNA sequences code for this CDR3. CDR3 nucleotides: TGTGCCAGCAGTTCTAACTATGGCTACACCTTC. Translated: CASSSNYGYTF. The chain is built from TRBV6-5 and TRBJ1-2; no clear D. Germline lookup yields CDR1 MNHEY and CDR2 SVGAGI. V was cut by 4 bases and J by 0 bases, with 0 bases left in between. The CDR3 is 11 amino acids.

The gene calls are TRBV2 and TRBJ1-1, with TRBD1 as a possible D gene (6 bases). The CDR3 runs 13 residues. Germline V gives CDR1 SNHLY, CDR2 FYNNEI. The germline V and J ends were trimmed by 8 bases and 5 bases, with 15 bases remaining between them. As DNA, the CDR3 is TGTGCCAGCTACAGGGCCGTGGGTACTGAAGCTTTCTTT. Encoded protein: CASYRAVGTEAFF.

The gene calls are TRBV4-1 and TRBJ2-5; D is undetermined. The J call may be mistaken, given a closer DNA end match to TRBJ2-7. Germline assignment: CDR1 MGHRA and CDR2 YSYEKL. This CDR3 is built from 15 residues. The CDR3 DNA reads as TGCGCCAGCAGCCCGTTAGACCAGTCTCCCTACGAGCAGTACTTC. This translates into CASSPLDQSPYEQYF.